This TCR beta chain was captured in a study of cytomegalovirus exposure and HLA in healthy donors. Sequencing used immunoSEQ multiplex PCR; TCRdb keeps in-frame clones, though not all of them. The table shows roughly 110,000 clones, with about 88% occurring only once. A note on this clone: Antigen specificity is unknown.

V lost 6 bases and J lost 6; bases outside the gene matches: 11. Germline V gene sequence: CDR1 ENHRY, CDR2 SYGVKD. This CDR3 is 15 amino acids long. Study results and caveats: Cytomegalovirus-associated TCR beta chains were listed, numbering under 200. Specificity for CMV antigens was confirmed in vitro for a few of the CMV-associated chains. For cytomegalovirus status, the classifier reportedly gave diagnoses with high specificity and sensitivity. First-cohort TCR clusters were later found to tend to co-occur in the approximately 110 validation repertoires.

The chain carries TRBV10-3 and TRBJ1-2, with TRBD1 identical over 9 bases. The TCR was taken from a woman aged 18-29 years in good health and CMV-seropositive. The sequencing input was PBMCs. The DNA of the CDR3 is TGTGCCATCAGGGGCGGGACAGGGAAGGATGATGGCTACACCTTC. This sequence encodes CAIRGGTGKDDGYTF.